This T cell receptor (beta chain) derives from a study of identifying expanded T cells in peripheral blood. Assay used: immunoSEQ multiplex PCR; TCRdb lists only in-frame clones, some missing. The sample lists some 130,000 clones, 86% occurring once. The study's findings and limits: About 1.2 clones differed between technical replicates, versus approximately 17 and 20 over time.

With respect to this clone: Its antigen is unknown.

The V and J ends lost 1 base and 0 bases respectively, with 7 bases between them. CDR1 and CDR2 from the germline V gene are SGHTA and FQGNSA. This CDR3 region has 15 residues. The sequence derives from a person aged 18 to 75 in good health. The sequencing sample was made of blood. This chain joins TRBV7-2 and TRBJ1-3; D gene ambiguous. CDR3 nucleotides: TGTGCCAGCAGCTTAGACAGCCTCTCTGGAAACACCATATATTTT. Its translation is CASSLDSLSGNTIYF.